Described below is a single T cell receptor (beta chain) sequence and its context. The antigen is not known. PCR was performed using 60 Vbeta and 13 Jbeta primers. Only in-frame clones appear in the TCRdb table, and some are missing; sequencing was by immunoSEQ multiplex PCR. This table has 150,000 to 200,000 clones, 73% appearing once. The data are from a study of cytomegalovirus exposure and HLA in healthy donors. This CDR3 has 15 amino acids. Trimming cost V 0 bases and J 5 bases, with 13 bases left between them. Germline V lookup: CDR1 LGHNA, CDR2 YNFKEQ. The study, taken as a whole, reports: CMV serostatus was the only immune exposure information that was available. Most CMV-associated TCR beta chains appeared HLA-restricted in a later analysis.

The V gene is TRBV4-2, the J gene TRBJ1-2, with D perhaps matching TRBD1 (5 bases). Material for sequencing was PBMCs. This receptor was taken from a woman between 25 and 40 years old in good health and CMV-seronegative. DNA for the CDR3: TGTGCCAGCAGCCAAGAGTTGACCGGGGGGTATGGCTACACCTTC. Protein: CASSQELTGGYGYTF.